Shown below are 10 T cell receptor beta chains from a single sample sequenced in a study of cytomegalovirus exposure and HLA in healthy donors. 13 Jbeta primers and 60 Vbeta primers were used for the PCR. Clones were read by immunoSEQ multiplex PCR, and TCRdb kept only the in-frame ones, dropping some. The profile shows fewer than 30,000 clones, 62% of them singletons. Sample: PBMCs. These receptors were obtained from a male donor in good health and CMV-seropositive.

This clone came up a few times. The chain carries TRBV11-3 and TRBJ2-5; 7 nucleotides line up with TRBD2. The CDR3 is 16 amino acids. CDR1 is SGHNT, CDR2 YENEEA, per germline. Trimming at V came to 5 bases and at J to 5 bases, leaving 14 bases not matched to a gene. CDR3 protein: CASSPRELPGRETQYF. The CDR3 DNA reads TGTGCCAGCAGCCCTAGAGAACTACCCGGGAGGGAGACCCAGTACTTC.

This clone has a count of ten or more. CDR3 DNA: TGCGCCAGCGCCGAGGCGGGGGCTAACTATGGCTACACCTTC. Translated, it gives CASAEAGANYGYTF. J is TRBJ1-2 and V is TRBV5-1, with D possibly matching TRBD1 (5 bases). The CDR3 spans 14 residues. Trimming took 7 bases from V and 0 from J, leaving 13 bases between them. The germline gives CDR1 SGHRS, CDR2 YFSETQ. The variable domain in full, completed from reference TRBV5-1 and TRBJ1-2, reads KAGVTQTPRYLIKTRGQQVTLSCSPISGHRSVSWYQQTPGQGLQFLFEYFSETQRNKGNFPGRFSGRQFSNSRSEMNVSTLELGDSALYLCASAEAGANYGYTFGSGTRLTVV.

The CDR3 DNA sequence: TGTGCCAGCAGCCAAGGGACAGAAGGCTATGGCTACACCTTC. Its translation: CASSQGTEGYGYTF. V usage is TRBV4-2 and J usage is TRBJ1-2; maybe TRBD1 (6 bases). Germline V gives CDR1 LGHNA, CDR2 YNFKEQ. The CDR3 spans 14 residues. Trimming removed 1 base at V and 4 bases at J, with 10 bases between.

The CDR3 loop reads CASSPRSLGQTNSNQPQHF. The DNA for the CDR3 is TGTGCCAGCAGCCCCCGTTCCCTGGGACAGACAAATAGCAATCAGCCCCAGCATTTT. The J gene is TRBJ1-5, the V gene TRBV9, with TRBD1 matching over 7 bases. Germline-derived CDR1 and CDR2 are SGDLS and YYNGEE. This CDR3 region has 19 residues. After removal of 4 bases from V and 0 bases from J, the junction contained 16 bases not matched to a gene.

This clone rates as medium-sized. This chain connects TRBV4-1 to TRBJ2-7; D is perhaps TRBD1 (6 bases). The CDR3 consists of 15 residues. The germline V gene has CDR1 MGHRA and CDR2 YSYEKL. Trimming took off 1 base at V and 3 bases at J, with 13 bases between the two ends. CDR3 loop: CASSQVDGQLYEQYF. DNA of the CDR3: TGCGCCAGCAGCCAAGTAGACGGACAGCTCTACGAGCAGTACTTC.

This clone was picked up one time. The chain employs TRBV5-1 and TRBJ1-2, with D possibly TRBD1 on 5 matching bases. CDR1 is SGHRS, CDR2 YFSETQ, per germline. The CDR3 is 15 amino acids. The ends were cut back, 1 base at V and 3 bases at J, with 13 bases in the middle. The CDR3 is CASSLIQGGDYGYTF. The CDR3 nucleotides are TGCGCCAGCAGCTTGATCCAGGGTGGGGACTATGGCTACACCTTC. The variable domain in full, completed from reference TRBV5-1 and TRBJ1-2, reads KAGVTQTPRYLIKTRGQQVTLSCSPISGHRSVSWYQQTPGQGLQFLFEYFSETQRNKGNFPGRFSGRQFSNSRSEMNVSTLELGDSALYLCASSLIQGGDYGYTFGSGTRLTVV.

The genes are TRBV6-5 and TRBJ2-7; 10 bases are shared with TRBD1. Germline CDR1 reads MNHEY; CDR2 reads SVGAGI. V gave up 6 bases and J gave up 0 bases; unmatched junction bases: 5. There are 15 residues in the CDR3. The CDR3 DNA reads as TGTGCCAGCAGCTCGACAGGGGGCTCCTCCTACGAGCAGTACTTC. It yields the protein CASSSTGGSSYEQYF.

The V call is TRBV5-1, the J call TRBJ1-2, with 7 bases matching TRBD1. Losses at the gene ends were 4 bases for V and 4 bases for J; bases not matched to a gene: 10. This CDR3 spans 15 amino acids. The germline gives CDR1 SGHRS, CDR2 YFSETQ. The CDR3 coding sequence is TGCGCCAGCAGCGCCAGCCCGACAGGGATCTATGGCTACACCTTC. Encoded protein: CASSASPTGIYGYTF.

CDR3 coding DNA: TGTGCCAGCAGTTTAGGGAGAACCGCTGAAGCTTTCTTT. Its protein is CASSLGRTAEAFF. V gene TRBV28 combines with J gene TRBJ1-1, with D unresolved. The CDR3 is 13 residues long. Germline-derived CDR1 and CDR2 are MDHEN and SYDVKM. The V gene lost 2 bases and the J gene lost 6 bases, with 10 bases spanning the gap. Full variable domain (remainder filled in from reference TRBV28 and TRBJ1-1): DVKVTQSSRYLVKRTGEKVFLECVQDMDHENMFWYRQDPGLGLRLIYFSYDVKMKEKGDIPEGYSVSREKKERFSLILESASTNQTSMYLCASSLGRTAEAFFGQGTRLTVV.

CDR3 nucleotide sequence: TGCGCCAGCAGCCGGACTAGCGGGTCAGAGACCCAGTACTTC. Amino acid sequence: CASSRTSGSETQYF. The gene calls are TRBV4-1 and TRBJ2-5, with 11 bases matching TRBD2. V shed 4 bases, J shed 4 bases, and the junction held 2 bases outside the gene matches. This CDR3 is 14 amino acids long. CDR1 is MGHRA, CDR2 YSYEKL, per germline.